This T cell receptor beta chain was recorded in a study of blood T cell repertoires in COVID-19. For the study at large: COVID-19 samples from acute and convalescent phases originated in the United States, Italy and Spain. T cells, B-cell-depleted T cells, or PBMCs supplied cDNA or gDNA.

In the source study's methods: From reference gene primer amplification, estimates of nucleated cell counts were derived. Here immunoSEQ multiplex PCR was the method, and the copy in TCRdb shows in-frame clones only, minus some. V and J calls and clone size are as listed in that table; D and trimming were resolved from the DNA. The data hold approximately 84,000 clones, with 65% to 85% observed a single time. From germline, CDR1 is KGHSH and CDR2 LQKENI. The CDR3 is 15 residues long. Trimming at V came to 3 bases and at J to 5 bases, leaving 5 bases not matched to a gene. This receptor was obtained from a woman aged 80 or over with acute or convalescent COVID-19. The chain employs TRBV18 and TRBJ2-5; 11 nucleotides line up with TRBD1. The material sequenced was peripheral blood. CDR3 protein: CASSPRTGGKETQYF. For the CDR3, the DNA is TGTGCCAGCTCACCCCGGACAGGGGGCAAGGAGACCCAGTACTTC.